This T cell receptor (beta chain) comes out of a study of shared clonotypes between healthy human individuals. Overall study results and limits: Limited genetic and exposure-history diversity came from having few donors.

Comments on this clone: The antigen is not known.

TCRdb keeps only in-frame clones here, not all; method: immunoSEQ multiplex PCR. Seen here are 2.3 million or so clones, over 90% observed once, and the top ten hold about 0.39%. Germline assignment: CDR1 SGDLS and CDR2 YYNGEE. The CDR3 is 14 amino acids. Trimming took off 4 bases at V and 1 base at J, with 11 bases between the two ends. The chain recombines TRBV9 with TRBJ1-2; D gene uncertain. Sequenced input: naive CD4+ T cells from PBMCs. Subset defined: CD45RA+ positively selected. This clonotype was obtained from a man younger than 35 in good health. Some clones in this sample may be carry-over from other donors' samples. This chain's CDR3 is CASSLSSINYGYTF. DNA of the CDR3: TGTGCCAGCAGCCTCTCCAGCATTAACTATGGCTACACCTTC.